This T cell receptor beta chain derives from a study of molecular identifiers for immune sequencing clone quantification. The CDR3 contains 12 residues. Study conclusions and caveats: Over 99% of CMV-specific effector molecules, but under 1% of naive ones, were in clones above 20 copies.

This clonotype was detected only once. Antigen unknown. One end of the junction is discordant with germline, which a read error may explain. Sorted cells numbering 20,000 to 1,000,000, with 10%, 30% or 50% RNA, yielded the naive CD8 libraries. TCRdb itself ran the PCR reads through MiXCR, one entry per CDR3 protein. Of around 100,000 distinct CDR3 sequences detected, around a third appear once; the ten largest clones hold roughly 4.2%. This receptor was taken from a human donor in good health. Some libraries in this study had Jurkat cell RNA spiked in. Sequencing used naive CD8+ T cells from blood, with Jurkat cell RNA spiked in. Documented subset: FACS-sorted CD8+CD4-CCR7+CD45RA+ naive T cells. This sequence joins TRBV5-3 and TRBJ1-5; D remains unclear. TRBV5-3 is assigned to the ORF class and has an uncertain function. As DNA, the CDR3 is TGTGCCAGCAGCTTGTGGGATCAGCCCCAGCATTTT. Translating it yields CASSLWDQPQHF.